This T cell receptor (beta chain) was identified during a study of T cell repertoires in cytomegalovirus infection. TCRdb re-analysed the reads in MiXCR, keeping a single row per CDR3 protein. The sample lists almost 550,000 distinct CDR3 sequences; more than 15% were seen once. The clonotype originates from a human donor in good health (CMV status not recorded). Some clones in this sample may be carry-over from other donors' samples. The sequencing sample was made of CD8+ T cells from PBMCs.

The CDR3 DNA reads TGTGCCAGCAGTACGGACAGGGGGCGAACCTACGAGCAGTACTTC. Its translation: CASSTDRGRTYEQYF. V gene TRBV27 combines with J gene TRBJ2-7, with TRBD1 matching 11 bases. Germline V gives CDR1 MNHEY, CDR2 SMNVEV (reference sequence). The V segment lost 5 bases and the J segment 2 bases; nucleotides outside the gene matches: 5. The CDR3 is 15 residues long.